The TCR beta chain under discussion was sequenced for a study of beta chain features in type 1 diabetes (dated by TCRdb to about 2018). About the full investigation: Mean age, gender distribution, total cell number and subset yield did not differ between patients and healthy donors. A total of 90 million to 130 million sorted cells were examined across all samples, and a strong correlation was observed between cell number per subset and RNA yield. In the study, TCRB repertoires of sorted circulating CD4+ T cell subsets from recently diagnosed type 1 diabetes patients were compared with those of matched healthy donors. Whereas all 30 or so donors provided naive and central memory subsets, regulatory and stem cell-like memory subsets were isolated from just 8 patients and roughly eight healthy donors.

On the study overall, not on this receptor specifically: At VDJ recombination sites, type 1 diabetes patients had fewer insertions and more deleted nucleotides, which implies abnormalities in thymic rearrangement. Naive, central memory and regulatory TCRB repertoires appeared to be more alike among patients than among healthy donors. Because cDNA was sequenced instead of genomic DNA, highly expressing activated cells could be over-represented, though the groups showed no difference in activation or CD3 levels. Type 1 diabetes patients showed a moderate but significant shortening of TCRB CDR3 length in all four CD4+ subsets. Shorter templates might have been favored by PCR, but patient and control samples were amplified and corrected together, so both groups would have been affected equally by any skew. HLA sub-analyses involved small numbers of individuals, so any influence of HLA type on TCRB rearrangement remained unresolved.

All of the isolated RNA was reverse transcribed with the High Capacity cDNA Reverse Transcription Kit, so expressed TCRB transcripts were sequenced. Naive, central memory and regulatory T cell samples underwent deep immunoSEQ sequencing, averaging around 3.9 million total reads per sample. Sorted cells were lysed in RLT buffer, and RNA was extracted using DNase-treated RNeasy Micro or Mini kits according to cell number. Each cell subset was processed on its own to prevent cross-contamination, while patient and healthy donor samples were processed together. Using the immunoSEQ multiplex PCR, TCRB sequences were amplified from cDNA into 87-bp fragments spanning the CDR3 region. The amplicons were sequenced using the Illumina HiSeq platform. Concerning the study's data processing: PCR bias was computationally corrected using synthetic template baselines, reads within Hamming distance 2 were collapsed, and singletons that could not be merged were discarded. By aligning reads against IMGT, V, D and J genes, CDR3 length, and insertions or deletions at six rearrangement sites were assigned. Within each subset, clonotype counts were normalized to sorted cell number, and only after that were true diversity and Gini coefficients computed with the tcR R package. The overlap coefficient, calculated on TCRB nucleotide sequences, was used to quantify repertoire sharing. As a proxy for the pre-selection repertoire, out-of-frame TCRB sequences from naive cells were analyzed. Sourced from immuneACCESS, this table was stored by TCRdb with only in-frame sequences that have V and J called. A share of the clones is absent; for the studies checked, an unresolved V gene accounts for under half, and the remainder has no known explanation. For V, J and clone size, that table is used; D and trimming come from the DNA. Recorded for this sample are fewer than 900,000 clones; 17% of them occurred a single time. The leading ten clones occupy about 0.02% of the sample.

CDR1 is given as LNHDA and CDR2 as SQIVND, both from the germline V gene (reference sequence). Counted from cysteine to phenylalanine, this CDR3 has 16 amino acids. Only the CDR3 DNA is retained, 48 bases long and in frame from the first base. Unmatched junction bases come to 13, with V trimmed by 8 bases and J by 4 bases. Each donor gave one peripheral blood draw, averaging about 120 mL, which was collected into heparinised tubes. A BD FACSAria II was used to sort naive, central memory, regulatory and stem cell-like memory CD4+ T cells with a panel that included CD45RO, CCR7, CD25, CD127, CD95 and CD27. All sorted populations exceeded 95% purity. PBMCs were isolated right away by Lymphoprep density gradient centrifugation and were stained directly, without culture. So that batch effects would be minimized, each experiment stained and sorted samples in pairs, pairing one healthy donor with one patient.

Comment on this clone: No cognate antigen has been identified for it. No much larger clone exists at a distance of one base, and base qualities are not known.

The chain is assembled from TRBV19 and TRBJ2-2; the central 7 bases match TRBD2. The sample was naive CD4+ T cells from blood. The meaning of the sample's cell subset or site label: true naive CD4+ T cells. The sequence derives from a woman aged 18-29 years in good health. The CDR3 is CASEGLAAPSTGELFF. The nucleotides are TGTGCCAGTGAAGGCCTAGCGGCCCCGAGCACCGGGGAGCTGTTTTTT.